The next 20 T cell receptor beta chains were all read from a single sample in a study of T cell repertoires in cytomegalovirus infection. Each CDR3 protein gets one entry after TCRdb re-called the reads with MiXCR. The repertoire consists of roughly 150,000 distinct CDR3 sequences, with roughly a third occurring once and the leading ten covering around half. These TCRs' antigens remain unknown. The specimen comprised CD8+ T cells from cultured PBMCs, sampled from culture after CMV antigen stimulation. The receptors stem from a human donor in good health (CMV status not recorded). Some clones in this sample may be carry-over from other donors' samples.

This clonotype has just a few counts. The chain uses TRBV27 and TRBJ2-7, with unresolved D. The CDR3 extends over 13 amino acids. V was cut by 6 bases and J by 4 bases, with 13 bases left in between. Germline V CDR1 and CDR2: MNHEY, SMNVEV (reference sequence). CDR3 loop: CASSHGPDYEQYF. The DNA for the CDR3 is TGTGCCAGCAGCCATGGACCGGATTACGAGCAGTACTTC.

CDR3 coding DNA: TGTGCCAGTAGTATCGGAAGCGGGGGTAAGGGTGACGAGCAGTACTTC. It specifies CASSIGSGGKGDEQYF. The chain uses TRBV19 and TRBJ2-7; 8 positions match TRBD2. Trimming took 3 bases from V and 5 from J; bases not matched to a gene: 12. Germline V gene data show CDR1 as LNHDA and CDR2 as SQIVND (reference sequence). The CDR3 runs to 16 residues.

With regard to this clonotype: At one end, the junction sequence differs from germline, possibly due to a read error. The V and J genes are TRBV28 and TRBJ2-2, with 9 bases aligning to TRBD2. This CDR3 is 16 amino acids long. Germline assignment: CDR1 MDHEN and CDR2 SYDVKM. CDR3 bases: TGTGCCGGCAGTTTCTTAATCAAGCGGGGGGCCGGGGAGCTGTTTTTT. Translating it yields CAGSFLIKRGAGELFF.

The chain joins TRBV7-9 to TRBJ2-3; D tentatively reads TRBD1 or TRBD2 (5 bases each). V was clipped by 7 bases and J by 5 bases, with 16 bases between them. Per the germline V gene, CDR1 is SEHNR and CDR2 is FQNEAQ (reference sequence). CDR3 length: 14 amino acids. The chain's CDR3 is CASIPSGDGDTQYF. The CDR3 region has the DNA TGTGCCAGCATCCCATCTGGGGACGGAGATACGCAGTATTTT.

V and J are TRBV6-8 and TRBJ1-2, with a tentative D call TRBD1 (5 bases). V was cut by 6 bases and J by 3 bases, with 8 bases left in between. The CDR3 spans 12 residues. The germline CDR1 and CDR2 sequences are MNHGY and SAAAGT. CDR3 nucleotides: TGTGCCAGCAGCTCACAGGACTATGGCTACACCTTC. Encoded protein: CASSSQDYGYTF.

This clonotype has just a few counts. The gene calls are TRBV12-3 or TRBV12-4 and TRBJ1-1, with 7 bases identical to TRBD1. Trimming took 3 bases from V and 6 from J; bases not matched to a gene: 4. The CDR3 covers 13 residues. CDR3 amino acids: CASSFQGGSEAFF. The DNA for the CDR3 is TGTGCCAGCAGTTTCCAGGGGGGCTCTGAAGCTTTCTTT.

J is TRBJ2-7 and V is TRBV4-2, with TRBD1 identical over 10 bases. The V and J ends lost 8 bases and 5 bases, in that order; junction bases with no gene match: 12. This CDR3 region has 15 residues. Looked up from germline, CDR1 is LGHNA and CDR2 is YNFKEQ. The CDR3 is CASDPDRGLFDEQYF. The CDR3 coding sequence is TGTGCCAGCGACCCAGACAGGGGGCTATTCGACGAGCAGTACTTC.

This clonotype was counted once. This chain connects TRBV3-1 to TRBJ2-3, with TRBD2 matching over 8 bases. Per germline, CDR1 LGHDT and CDR2 YNNKEL (reference sequence). The J segment lost 5 bases and the V segment lost 4 bases, leaving 11 bases of the junction unmatched. The CDR3 has 16 amino acids. CDR3 DNA sequence: TGTGCCAGCAGCCTAGAGACACAGGCGGGGGGAGATACGCAGTATTTT. It codes for CASSLETQAGGDTQYF.

The chain recombines TRBV6-6 with TRBJ2-7; TRBD2 aligns across 11 bases. CDR3 size: 15 residues. Germline CDR1 and CDR2: MNHNY and SVGAGI (reference sequence). Trimming cost V 6 bases and J 7 bases; bases outside gene matches: 11. The CDR3 DNA reads TGTGCCAGCAGCCGAACTAGCGGGGGAACGAGGGAGCAGTACTTC. Protein: CASSRTSGGTREQYF.

The V gene is TRBV28, the J gene TRBJ2-1, with 9 bases matching TRBD1. This CDR3 spans 16 amino acids. The V gene end was trimmed by 5 bases and the J gene end by 5 bases; junction bases not matched to a gene: 10. Germline V gene data show CDR1 as MDHEN and CDR2 as SYDVKM. Written as DNA, the CDR3 is TGTGCCAGCAGTCTTTTTGGACAGGGGTTACACAATGAGCAGTTCTTC. This translates into CASSLFGQGLHNEQFF.

This clonotype turned up a few times. This chain joins TRBV27 and TRBJ2-2; tentative D call: TRBD2 (6 bases). This CDR3 has 13 amino acids. Trimming cost V 8 bases and J 5 bases, with 12 bases left between them. Germline assignment: CDR1 MNHEY and CDR2 SMNVEV (reference sequence). DNA of the CDR3: TGTGCCAGCCGGGCGGCGGGGACCGGGGAGCTGTTTTTT. It specifies CASRAAGTGELFF.

This clonotype turned up a few times. The J gene is TRBJ1-1, the V gene TRBV27; D is ambiguous. V was shortened by 1 base and J by 1 base, with 7 bases between the two germline ends. CDR1 and CDR2 (germline): MNHEY, SMNVEV (reference sequence). CDR3 length equals 14 residues. The CDR3 here is CASSLFSGNTEAFF. The CDR3 DNA follows: TGTGCCAGCAGTTTATTTTCCGGGAACACTGAAGCTTTCTTT.

The CDR3 DNA is TGTGCCAGCAGTTTTGACAAGGACACCGGGGAGCTGTTTTTT. It translates to CASSFDKDTGELFF. The chain recombines TRBV12-3 or TRBV12-4 with TRBJ2-2, with D hard to call. The length of the CDR3 is 14 residues. V shed 3 bases and J shed 3 bases, with 8 bases lying between them.

This clonotype has at least ten counts. The germline gene is not matched at one end of the junction; a read error may be the cause. This rearrangement joins TRBV5-4 to TRBJ2-3, with TRBD1 matching 7 bases. The CDR3 has 13 residues. CDR1 and CDR2 (germline): SGHNT, YYREEE (reference sequence). The CDR3 loop is CACSGQVTDTQYF. Written as DNA, the CDR3 is TGTGCCTGCAGCGGACAGGTCACAGATACGCAGTATTTT.

This clonotype appeared many times. The V gene is TRBV12-5, the J gene TRBJ1-5; tentatively, D is TRBD1 (6 bases). The V end was cut by 2 bases, the J end by 7 bases, with 9 bases between. Germline-derived CDR1 and CDR2 are LGHNT and FRNRAP. This CDR3 spans 13 amino acids. The CDR3 reads CASGLSRGQPQHF. The CDR3 DNA is TGTGCTAGTGGTTTGTCCAGGGGACAGCCCCAGCATTTT.

A remark on this clonotype: A much larger clone is a single base away; this may be a read error. The CDR3 is CASSQVRSYNEQFF. The CDR3, as DNA: TGCGCCAGCAGCCAAGTGCGCTCCTACAATGAGCAGTTCTTC. This chain connects TRBV4-1 to TRBJ2-1; D call uncertain. The CDR3 extends over 14 amino acids. Trimming left V 1 base short and J 0 bases short, with 4 bases between. Germline V CDR1 and CDR2: MGHRA, YSYEKL.

The chain links TRBV7-6 to TRBJ1-1, with no clear D. The germline CDR1 and CDR2 sequences are SGHVS and FNYEAQ. The CDR3 spans 13 residues. V was cut by 0 bases and J by 5 bases, with 7 bases left in between. CDR3 loop: CASSLAGPTEAFF. CDR3 bases: TGTGCCAGCAGCTTAGCAGGGCCGACTGAAGCTTTCTTT.

This clonotype was recorded at least ten times. This rearrangement joins TRBV27 to TRBJ1-6; TRBD1 matches at 8 bases. Per the germline V gene, CDR1 is MNHEY and CDR2 is SMNVEV (reference sequence). V trimming: 5 bases; J trimming: 9 bases; junction bases outside the gene matches: 9. CDR3 length: 15 residues. The CDR3 nucleotides read TGTGCCAGCAGTCAAACAGGGGGAGGTCTTTCACCCCTCCACTTT. Its translation: CASSQTGGGLSPLHF.

In this sample, this clonotype turned up a few times. The chain employs TRBV7-6 and TRBJ2-1; 9 bases are shared with TRBD2. This CDR3 has 17 residues. Germline CDR1 is SGHVS and CDR2 is FNYEAQ. V was pared by 6 bases and J by 0 bases, with 9 bases of the junction left unmatched. The CDR3: CASSPLLAGNSYNEQFF. DNA of the CDR3: TGTGCCAGCAGTCCCTTGCTAGCGGGGAACTCCTACAATGAGCAGTTCTTC.

The V call is TRBV5-1, the J call TRBJ2-7; TRBD2 matches at 9 bases. The CDR3 is 15 residues long. CDR1 and CDR2 (germline): SGHRS, YFSETQ. The J segment lost 3 bases and the V segment lost 0 bases, leaving 4 bases of the junction unmatched. The CDR3 nucleotides read TGCGCCAGCAGCTTGGGCGGGGGGGCCAGCTACGAGCAGTACTTC. As protein: CASSLGGGASYEQYF.